The sequence of this TCR beta chain was determined in a study of T cell repertoires in cytomegalovirus infection. Study-level background: Shared public TCR beta signatures pointed to both CMV infection and a matching HLA type.

MiXCR, applied by TCRdb to the reads, yields one record per CDR3 protein. The sample has a few hundred thousand distinct CDR3 sequences, about 18% seen once. In its sample, this clonotype was seen a few times. What it binds is unknown. Study outcomes and limitations: Predominance within the ex vivo response was attributable to HLA-C-restricted CMV-specific TCR beta clonotypes. CMV carriers with the relevant HLA were identified by cumulative public TCR beta family frequency.

This CDR3 has 14 amino acids. Per germline, CDR1 LGHNA and CDR2 YNFKEQ. V trimming: 4 bases; J trimming: 4 bases; junction bases outside the gene matches: 5. The chain combines TRBV4-2 with TRBJ1-1, with TRBD1 matching 8 bases. Sequenced material: CD8+ T cells from PBMCs. The clonotype comes from a human donor in good health (CMV status not recorded). Some clones in this sample may be carry-over from other donors' samples. The CDR3 here is CASSPRGLGTEAFF. CDR3 coding DNA: TGTGCCAGCAGCCCCAGGGGGCTGGGCACTGAAGCTTTCTTT.